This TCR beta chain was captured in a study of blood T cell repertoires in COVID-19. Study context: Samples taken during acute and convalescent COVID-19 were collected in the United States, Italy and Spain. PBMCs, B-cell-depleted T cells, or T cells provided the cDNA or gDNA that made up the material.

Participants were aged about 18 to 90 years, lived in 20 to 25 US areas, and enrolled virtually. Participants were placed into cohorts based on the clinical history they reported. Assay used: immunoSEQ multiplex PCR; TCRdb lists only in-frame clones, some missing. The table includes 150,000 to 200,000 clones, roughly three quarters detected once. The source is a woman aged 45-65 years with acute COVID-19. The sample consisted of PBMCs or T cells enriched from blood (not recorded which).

Written as DNA, the CDR3 is TGTGCCAGCAGCCTAGATTACATGAACACTGAAGCTTTCTTT. It codes for CASSLDYMNTEAFF. This sequence joins TRBV9 and TRBJ1-1; D not resolved. Trimming shortened V by 4 bases and J by 0 bases, and 10 bases separated the two germline ends. Germline CDR1 reads SGDLS; CDR2 reads YYNGEE. This CDR3 has 14 residues.